This entry is about one TCR beta chain. The record originates from a study of blood T cell repertoires in COVID-19. At the level of the study: Italy, Spain and the United States were the sources of the convalescent and acute COVID-19 samples.

This CDR3 region has 13 residues. The V gene's germline CDR1 is SGHRS and CDR2 YFSETQ. Trimming took 4 bases from V and 4 from J; bases not matched to a gene: 3. Original data processing: From reference gene primer amplification, estimates of nucleated cell counts were derived. Profiling relied on immunoSEQ multiplex PCR, and the TCRdb table lists in-frame clones only, not all of them. V, J and clone size were drawn from that table, and D and trimming were deduced from the DNA. The sample has about 20,000 clones; roughly 93% are singletons. The chain combines TRBV5-1 with TRBJ2-3, with 7 positions matching TRBD1. Sequencing was performed on peripheral blood. The clonotype comes from a woman aged 50 to 60 with active COVID-19. CDR3: CASSRTGPDTQYF. CDR3 sequence (DNA): TGCGCCAGCAGCCGGACAGGCCCAGATACGCAGTATTTT.